This T cell receptor beta chain was profiled in a study of blood T cells in healthy people across ages. Study-wide background: Roughly one uniquely barcoded beta molecule per two T cells was captured.

Then a second PCR, running roughly 7 to 11 cycles, was carried out with a sample-barcoded 5' primer and a J-beta primer mix. Each cDNA molecule, via a template-switch adaptor with 12 random nucleotides, was tagged. TCRdb passed the 5' RACE reads through MiXCR, listing each CDR3 protein once. Of roughly 1.5 million distinct CDR3 sequences listed, around 40% were seen once; the top ten hold approximately 4%. In germline, CDR1 is SGHDN, CDR2 FVKESK. Trimming shortened V by 2 bases and J by 5 bases, and 12 bases separated the two germline ends. The CDR3 is 14 amino acids. The donors, healthy Caucasians from Russia, were aged about 6 to 95. This clonotype was observed a handful of times.

The genes are TRBV14 and TRBJ1-2; unclear D gene. The receptor's source is a woman in her late teens or twenties in good health. Sample: blood. The CDR3 sequence: CASSQSLLPYGYTF. CDR3 DNA: TGTGCCAGCAGCCAAAGTCTTCTTCCTTATGGCTACACCTTC.